The table lists the clone carrying this T cell receptor (beta chain) with many counts. The antigen remains unidentified. Until they underwent thyroid surgery, no patient had received any treatment. These data come from a study of metastatic and nonmetastatic thyroid tumors. Study overall: Repertoire comparison spanned blood and tumor or nodule tissue of malignant and benign thyroid patients.

Study processing details: Clinicopathological groups differed in CDR3, with these differences serving to build a distant-metastasis classifier for papillary thyroid cancer. TCRdb reprocessed the PCR reads using MiXCR. The V and J calls were determined by TCRdb, not by the authors. Seen here are tens of thousands of clones, more than 13% observed once, and the top ten hold approximately 3.6%. Study-wide results and caveats: Across blood and tumor, TCR beta diversity in malignant thyroid tumors was reportedly significantly higher than in benign nodules.

Germline V lookup: CDR1 MGHRA, CDR2 YSYEKL. This CDR3 comprises 15 residues. Trimming removed 4 bases at V and 2 bases at J, with 14 bases between. Sequenced input: blood. This chain uses TRBV4-1 with TRBJ2-5; D possibly corresponds to TRBD2 (5 bases). This sequence was found in a female donor with papillary thyroid cancer or a benign thyroid nodule (not recorded which). Some clones in this sample may be carry-over from other donors' samples. The CDR3 DNA sequence: TGCGCCAGCAGCCGGACTTTGCCGGAGCAAGAGACCCAGTACTTC. Residues: CASSRTLPEQETQYF.